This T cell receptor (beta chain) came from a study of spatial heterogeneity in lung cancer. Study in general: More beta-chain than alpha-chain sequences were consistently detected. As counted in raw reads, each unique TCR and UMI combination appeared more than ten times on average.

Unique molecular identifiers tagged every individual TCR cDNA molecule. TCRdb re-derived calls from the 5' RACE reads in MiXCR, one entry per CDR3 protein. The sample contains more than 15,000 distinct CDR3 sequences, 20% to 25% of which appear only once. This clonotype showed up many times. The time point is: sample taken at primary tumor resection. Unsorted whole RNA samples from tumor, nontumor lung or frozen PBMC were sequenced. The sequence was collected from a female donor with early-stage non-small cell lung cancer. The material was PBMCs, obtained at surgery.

CDR3 sequence reads: CSARAGRGNADTQYF. CDR3 DNA: TGCAGTGCTAGAGCCGGGAGAGGGAACGCAGATACGCAGTATTTT. The chain combines TRBV20-1 with TRBJ2-3; possible D gene TRBD2, 6 bases. V dropped 1 base and J dropped 4 bases, with 15 bases sitting between them. This CDR3 comprises 15 residues. Germline-derived CDR1 and CDR2 are DFQATT and SNEGSKA (reference sequence).